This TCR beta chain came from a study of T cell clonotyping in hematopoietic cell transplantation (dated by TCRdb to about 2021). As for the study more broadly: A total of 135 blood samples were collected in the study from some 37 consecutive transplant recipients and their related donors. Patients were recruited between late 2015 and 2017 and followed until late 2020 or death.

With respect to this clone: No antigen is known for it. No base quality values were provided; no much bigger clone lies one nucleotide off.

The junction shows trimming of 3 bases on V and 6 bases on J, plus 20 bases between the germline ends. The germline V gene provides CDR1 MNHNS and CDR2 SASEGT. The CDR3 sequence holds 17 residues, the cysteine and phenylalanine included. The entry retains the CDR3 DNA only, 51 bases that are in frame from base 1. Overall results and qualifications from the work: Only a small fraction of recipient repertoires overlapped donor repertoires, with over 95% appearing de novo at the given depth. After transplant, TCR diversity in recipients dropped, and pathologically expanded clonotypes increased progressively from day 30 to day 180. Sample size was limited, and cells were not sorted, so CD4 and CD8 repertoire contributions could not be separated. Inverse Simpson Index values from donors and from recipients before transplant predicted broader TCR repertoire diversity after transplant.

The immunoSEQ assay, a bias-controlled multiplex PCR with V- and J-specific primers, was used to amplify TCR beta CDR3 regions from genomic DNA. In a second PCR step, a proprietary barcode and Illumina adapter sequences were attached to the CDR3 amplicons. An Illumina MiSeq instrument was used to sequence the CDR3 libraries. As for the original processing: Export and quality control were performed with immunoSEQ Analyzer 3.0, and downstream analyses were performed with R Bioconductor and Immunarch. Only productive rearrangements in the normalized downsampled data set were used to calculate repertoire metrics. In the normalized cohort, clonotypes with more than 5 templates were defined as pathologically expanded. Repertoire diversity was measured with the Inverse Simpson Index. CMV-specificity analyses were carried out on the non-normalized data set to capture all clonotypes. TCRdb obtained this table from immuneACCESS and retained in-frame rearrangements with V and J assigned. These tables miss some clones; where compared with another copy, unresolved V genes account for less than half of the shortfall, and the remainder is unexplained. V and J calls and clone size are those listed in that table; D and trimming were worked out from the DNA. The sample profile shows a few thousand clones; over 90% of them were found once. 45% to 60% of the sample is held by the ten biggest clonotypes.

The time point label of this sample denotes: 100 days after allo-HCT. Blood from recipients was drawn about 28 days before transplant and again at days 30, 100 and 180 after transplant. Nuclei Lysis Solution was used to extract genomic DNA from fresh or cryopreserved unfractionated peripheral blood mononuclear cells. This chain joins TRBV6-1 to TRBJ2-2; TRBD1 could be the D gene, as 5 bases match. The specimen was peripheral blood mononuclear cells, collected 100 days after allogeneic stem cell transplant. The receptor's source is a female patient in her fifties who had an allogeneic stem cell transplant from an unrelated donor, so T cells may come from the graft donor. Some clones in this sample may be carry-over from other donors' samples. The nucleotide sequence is TGTGCCAGCAGTGACCCTAAGGGGCTCCCCCGGGCCGGGGAGCTGTTTTTT. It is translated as CASSDPKGLPRAGELFF.